The clone carrying this TCR beta chain was counted once. Its cognate antigen is unknown. The data derive from a study of T cell repertoires in cytomegalovirus infection. TCRdb passed the reads through MiXCR, listing each CDR3 protein once. Here the sample spans around 280,000 distinct CDR3 sequences, roughly 9.3% being singletons. The study's findings and limits: There were HLA-C-restricted CMV-specific TCR beta clonotypes dominating the ex vivo response.

Germline V CDR1 and CDR2: LGHDT, YNNKEL (reference sequence). The CDR3 runs to 14 residues. Trimming shortened V by 4 bases and J by 1 base, and 11 bases separated the two germline ends. The chain employs TRBV3-1 and TRBJ2-7; D gene unclear. This receptor was obtained from a human donor in good health (CMV status not recorded). Some clones in this sample may be carry-over from other donors' samples. The source material was PBMCs. The CDR3 sequence: CASSPRPTSYEQYF. The CDR3 DNA reads as TGTGCCAGCAGCCCGCGACCTACTTCCTACGAGCAGTACTTC.